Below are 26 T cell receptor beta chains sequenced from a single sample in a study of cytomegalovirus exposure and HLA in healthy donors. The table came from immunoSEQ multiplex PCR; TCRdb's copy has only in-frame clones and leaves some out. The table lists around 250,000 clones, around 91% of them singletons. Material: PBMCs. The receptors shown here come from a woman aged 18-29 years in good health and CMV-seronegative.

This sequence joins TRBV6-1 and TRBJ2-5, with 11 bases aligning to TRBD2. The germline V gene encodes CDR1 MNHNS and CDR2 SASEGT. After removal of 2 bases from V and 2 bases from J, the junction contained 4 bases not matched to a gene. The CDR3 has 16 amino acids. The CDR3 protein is CASSESVAGGQETQYF. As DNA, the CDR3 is TGTGCCAGCAGTGAATCCGTAGCGGGGGGGCAAGAGACCCAGTACTTC.

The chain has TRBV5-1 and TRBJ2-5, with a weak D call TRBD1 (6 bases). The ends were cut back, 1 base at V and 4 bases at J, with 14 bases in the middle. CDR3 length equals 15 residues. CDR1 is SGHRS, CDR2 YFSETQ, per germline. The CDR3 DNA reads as TGCGCCAGCAGCTTGCGAACAGGGTGGGTAGAGACCCAGTACTTC. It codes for CASSLRTGWVETQYF.

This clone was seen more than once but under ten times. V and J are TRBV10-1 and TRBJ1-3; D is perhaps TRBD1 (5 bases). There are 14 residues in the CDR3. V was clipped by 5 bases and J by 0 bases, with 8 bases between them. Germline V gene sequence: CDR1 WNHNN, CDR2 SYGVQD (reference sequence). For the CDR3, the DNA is TGCGCCAGCAGTCCAGGGCACTCTGGAAACACCATATATTTT. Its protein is CASSPGHSGNTIYF.

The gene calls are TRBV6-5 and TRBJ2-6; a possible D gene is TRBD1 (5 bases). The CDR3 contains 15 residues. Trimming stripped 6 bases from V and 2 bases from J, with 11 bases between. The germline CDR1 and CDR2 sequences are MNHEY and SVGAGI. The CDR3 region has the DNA TGTGCCAGCAGCCCCGACAGTACTGGGGCCAACGTCCTGACTTTC. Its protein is CASSPDSTGANVLTF.

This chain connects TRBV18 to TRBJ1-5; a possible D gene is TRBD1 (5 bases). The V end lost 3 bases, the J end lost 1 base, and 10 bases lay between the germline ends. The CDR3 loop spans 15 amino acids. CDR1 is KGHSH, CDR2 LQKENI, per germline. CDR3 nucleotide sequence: TGTGCCAGCTCACCGCAGGGTCCAAGCAATCAGCCCCAGCATTTT. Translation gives CASSPQGPSNQPQHF. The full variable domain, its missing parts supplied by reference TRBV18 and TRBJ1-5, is NAGVMQNPRHLVRRRGQEARLRCSPMKGHSHVYWYRQLPEEGLKFMVYLQKENIIDESGMPKERFSAEFPKEGPSILRIQQVVRGDSAAYFCASSPQGPSNQPQHFGDGTRLSIL.

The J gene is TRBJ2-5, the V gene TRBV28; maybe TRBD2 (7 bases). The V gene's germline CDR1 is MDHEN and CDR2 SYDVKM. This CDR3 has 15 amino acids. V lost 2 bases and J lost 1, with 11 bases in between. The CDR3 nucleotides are TGTGCCAGCAGTTTACGGGGGGCCTCCCAAGAGACCCAGTACTTC. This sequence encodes CASSLRGASQETQYF.

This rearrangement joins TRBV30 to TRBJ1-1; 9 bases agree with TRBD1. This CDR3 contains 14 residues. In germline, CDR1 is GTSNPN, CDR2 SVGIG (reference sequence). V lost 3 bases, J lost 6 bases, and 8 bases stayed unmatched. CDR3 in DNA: TGTGCCTGGAGGACAACAGGGGGCAGCTCTGAAGCTTTCTTT. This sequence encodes CAWRTTGGSSEAFF.

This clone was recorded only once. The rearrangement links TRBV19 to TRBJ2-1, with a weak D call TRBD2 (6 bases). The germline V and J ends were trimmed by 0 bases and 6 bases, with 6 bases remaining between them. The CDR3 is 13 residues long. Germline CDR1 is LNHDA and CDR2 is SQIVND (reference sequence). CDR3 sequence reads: CASSIDGGNEQFF. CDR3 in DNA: TGTGCCAGTAGTATAGACGGGGGCAATGAGCAGTTCTTC.

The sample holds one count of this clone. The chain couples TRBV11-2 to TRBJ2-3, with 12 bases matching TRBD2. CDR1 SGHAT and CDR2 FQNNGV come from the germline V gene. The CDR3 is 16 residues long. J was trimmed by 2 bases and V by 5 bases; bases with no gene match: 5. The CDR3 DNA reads TGTGCCAGCAGCGCACTAGCGGGGGGAATCACAGATACGCAGTATTTT. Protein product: CASSALAGGITDTQYF.

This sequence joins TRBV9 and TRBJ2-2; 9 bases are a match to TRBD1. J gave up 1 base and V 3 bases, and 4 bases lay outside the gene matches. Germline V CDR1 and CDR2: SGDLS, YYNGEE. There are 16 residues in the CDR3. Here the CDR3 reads CASSAWTGENTGELFF. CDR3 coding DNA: TGTGCCAGCAGCGCGTGGACAGGGGAGAACACCGGGGAGCTGTTTTTT.

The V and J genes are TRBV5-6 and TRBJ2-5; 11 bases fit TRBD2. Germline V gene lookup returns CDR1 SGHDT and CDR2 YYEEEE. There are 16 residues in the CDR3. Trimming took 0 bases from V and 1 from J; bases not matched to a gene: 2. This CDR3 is CASSLAGTSGQETQYF. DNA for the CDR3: TGTGCCAGCAGCTTGGCCGGGACTAGCGGCCAAGAGACCCAGTACTTC.

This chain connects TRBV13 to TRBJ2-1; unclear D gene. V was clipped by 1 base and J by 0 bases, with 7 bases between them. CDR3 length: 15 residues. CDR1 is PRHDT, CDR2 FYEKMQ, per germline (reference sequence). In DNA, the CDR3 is TGTGCCAGCAGCTTAGATGAGCGCTCCTACAATGAGCAGTTCTTC. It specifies CASSLDERSYNEQFF. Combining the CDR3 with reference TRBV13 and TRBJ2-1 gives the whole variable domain AAGVIQSPRHLIKEKRETATLKCYPIPRHDTVYWYQQGPGQDPQFLISFYEKMQSDKGSIPDRFSAQQFSDYHSELNMSSLELGDSALYFCASSLDERSYNEQFFGPGTRLTVL.

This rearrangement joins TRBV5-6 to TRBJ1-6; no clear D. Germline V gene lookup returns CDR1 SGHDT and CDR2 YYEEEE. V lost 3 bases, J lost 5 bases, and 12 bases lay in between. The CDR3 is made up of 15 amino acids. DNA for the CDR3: TGTGCCAGCAGCTCCGGGGAGGGCAATAATTCACCCCTCCACTTT. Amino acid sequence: CASSSGEGNNSPLHF.

DNA for the CDR3: TGCGCCAGCAGCTTGGCGGGTAGCAGGGAGGATGAGCAGTTCTTC. Translation gives CASSLAGSREDEQFF. The J gene is TRBJ2-1, the V gene TRBV5-1; D possibly corresponds to TRBD2 (6 bases). This CDR3 comprises 15 residues. Trimming took 0 bases from V and 8 from J, leaving 15 bases between them. Germline V gene data show CDR1 as SGHRS and CDR2 as YFSETQ.

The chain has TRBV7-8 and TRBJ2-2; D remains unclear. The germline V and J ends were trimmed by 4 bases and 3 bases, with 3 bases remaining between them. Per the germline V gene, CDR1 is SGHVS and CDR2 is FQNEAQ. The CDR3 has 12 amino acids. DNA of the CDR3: TGTGCCAGCAGCTCCTACACCGGGGAGCTGTTTTTT. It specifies CASSSYTGELFF. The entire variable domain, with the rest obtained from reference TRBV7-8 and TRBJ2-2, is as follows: GAGVSQSPRYKVAKRGQDVALRCDPISGHVSLFWYQQALGQGPEFLTYFQNEAQLDKSGLPSDRFFAERPEGSVSTLKIQRTQQEDSAVYLCASSSYTGELFFGEGSRLTVL.

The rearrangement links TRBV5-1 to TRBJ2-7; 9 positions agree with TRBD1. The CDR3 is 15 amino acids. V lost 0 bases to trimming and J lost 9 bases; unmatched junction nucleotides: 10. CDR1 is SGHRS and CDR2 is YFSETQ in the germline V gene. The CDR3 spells CASSLEGTGLTGQYF. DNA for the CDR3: TGCGCCAGCAGCTTGGAAGGGACAGGGTTAACGGGGCAGTACTTC.

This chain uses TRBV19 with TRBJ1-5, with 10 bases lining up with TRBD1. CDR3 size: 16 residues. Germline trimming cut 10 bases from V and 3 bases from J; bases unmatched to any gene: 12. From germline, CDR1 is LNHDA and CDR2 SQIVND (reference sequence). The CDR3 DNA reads TGTGCCACCTCGACAGGGGGCGTGGTGTTCAATCAGCCCCAGCATTTT. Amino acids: CATSTGGVVFNQPQHF.

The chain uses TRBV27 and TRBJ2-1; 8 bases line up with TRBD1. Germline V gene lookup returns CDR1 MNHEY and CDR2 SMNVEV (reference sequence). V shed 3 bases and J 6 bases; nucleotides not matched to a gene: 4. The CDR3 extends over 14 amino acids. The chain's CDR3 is CASSFRTGSNEQFF. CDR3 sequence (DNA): TGTGCCAGCAGTTTCCGGACAGGGAGCAATGAGCAGTTCTTC.

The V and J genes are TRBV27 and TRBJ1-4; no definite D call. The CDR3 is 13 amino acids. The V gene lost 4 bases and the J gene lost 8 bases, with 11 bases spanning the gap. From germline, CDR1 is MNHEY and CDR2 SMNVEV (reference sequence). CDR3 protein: CASSYLRGEKLFF. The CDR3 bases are TGTGCCAGCAGTTACCTCAGAGGCGAAAAACTGTTTTTT.

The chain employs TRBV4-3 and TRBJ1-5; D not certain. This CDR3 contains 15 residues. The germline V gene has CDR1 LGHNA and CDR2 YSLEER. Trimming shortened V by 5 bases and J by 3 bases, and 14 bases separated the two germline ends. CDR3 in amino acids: CASSLGPGNNQPQHF. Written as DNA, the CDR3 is TGCGCCAGCAGCTTGGGCCCCGGGAACAATCAGCCCCAGCATTTT.

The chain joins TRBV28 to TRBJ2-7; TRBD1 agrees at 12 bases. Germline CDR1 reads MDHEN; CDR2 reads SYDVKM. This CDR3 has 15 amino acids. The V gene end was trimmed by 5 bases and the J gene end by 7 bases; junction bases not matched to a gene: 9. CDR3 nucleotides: TGTGCCAGCAGTCTCCCGGGACAGGGGGCGAAAGAGCAGTACGTC. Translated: CASSLPGQGAKEQYV.

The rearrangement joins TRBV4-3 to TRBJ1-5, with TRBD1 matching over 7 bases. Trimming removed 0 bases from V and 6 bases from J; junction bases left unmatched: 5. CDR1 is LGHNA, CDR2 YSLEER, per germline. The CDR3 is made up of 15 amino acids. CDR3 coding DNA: TGCGCCAGCAGCCAAGACAGGGGGATGGGTCAGCCCCAGCATTTT. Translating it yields CASSQDRGMGQPQHF.

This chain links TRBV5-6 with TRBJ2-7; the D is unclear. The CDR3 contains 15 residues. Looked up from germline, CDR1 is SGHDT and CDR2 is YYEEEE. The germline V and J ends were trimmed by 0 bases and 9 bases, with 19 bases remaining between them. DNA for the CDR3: TGTGCCAGCAGCTTGGCCCCTGGACCGAGAATGGGGCAGTACGTC. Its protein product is CASSLAPGPRMGQYV.

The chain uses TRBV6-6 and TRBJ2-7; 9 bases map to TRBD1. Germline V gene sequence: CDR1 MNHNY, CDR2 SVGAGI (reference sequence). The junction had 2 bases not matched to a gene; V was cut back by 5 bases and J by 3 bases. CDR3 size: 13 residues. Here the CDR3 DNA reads TGTGCCAGCAGTAAGACAGGGGGCTACGAGCAGTACTTC. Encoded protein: CASSKTGGYEQYF.

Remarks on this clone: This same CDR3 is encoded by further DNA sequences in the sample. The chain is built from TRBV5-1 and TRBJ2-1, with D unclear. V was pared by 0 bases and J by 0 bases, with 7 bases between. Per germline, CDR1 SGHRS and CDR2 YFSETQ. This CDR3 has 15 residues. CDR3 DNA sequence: TGCGCCAGCAGCTTGGGCGGTAGCTCCTACAATGAGCAGTTCTTC. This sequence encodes CASSLGGSSYNEQFF.

The CDR3 protein is CASSLGGLAGSDTQYF. The CDR3 region has the DNA TGCGCCAGCAGCTTGGGCGGACTAGCGGGGTCGGATACGCAGTATTTT. The chain uses TRBV5-1 and TRBJ2-3; 12 nucleotides line up with TRBD2. The CDR3 is 16 residues long. With 0 bases clipped from V and 6 bases from J, the junction kept 5 bases outside the gene matches. The germline gives CDR1 SGHRS, CDR2 YFSETQ. The full variable domain, rest sourced from reference TRBV5-1 and TRBJ2-3, is KAGVTQTPRYLIKTRGQQVTLSCSPISGHRSVSWYQQTPGQGLQFLFEYFSETQRNKGNFPGRFSGRQFSNSRSEMNVSTLELGDSALYLCASSLGGLAGSDTQYFGPGTRLTVL.